The 14 T cell receptor beta chains presented below share a single source sample, sequenced in a study of blood T cell repertoires in COVID-19. Data came from immunoSEQ multiplex PCR; TCRdb stores just in-frame clones and leaves some out. Of approximately 390,000 clones detected, about 89% appear once; the ten largest clones hold roughly 2%. Sample: peripheral blood. These receptor sequences come from a woman aged 60-70 years with COVID-19, enrolled during active disease.

This chain connects TRBV5-6 to TRBJ1-2; D not certain. V was pared by 4 bases and J by 6 bases, with 16 bases between. The CDR3 covers 14 residues. CDR1 is SGHDT, CDR2 YYEEEE, per germline. The CDR3 DNA is TGTGCCAGCAGCCTCCTGGGGAGGGTTGATGGCTACACCTTC. Amino acid sequence: CASSLLGRVDGYTF.

The V gene is TRBV5-1, the J gene TRBJ2-1, with 10 bases lining up with TRBD2. Trimming at V came to 3 bases and at J to 2 bases, leaving 2 bases not matched to a gene. Germline assignment: CDR1 SGHRS and CDR2 YFSETQ. The CDR3 runs to 15 residues. CDR3 amino acids: CASSSGLAAYNEQFF. CDR3 in DNA: TGCGCCAGCAGCTCAGGACTAGCGGCCTACAATGAGCAGTTCTTC.

The chain combines TRBV6-4 with TRBJ2-2; D possibly corresponds to TRBD1 (5 bases). Germline V CDR1 and CDR2: MRHNA, SNTAGT. This CDR3 has 17 amino acids. V was trimmed by 3 bases and J by 2 bases, leaving 16 bases between them. CDR3 amino acids: CASSEQESRSNTGELFF. The CDR3, as DNA: TGTGCCAGCAGTGAACAGGAGTCCAGATCAAACACCGGGGAGCTGTTTTTT.

The chain uses TRBV2 and TRBJ2-2, with TRBD2 as a possible D gene (5 bases). Germline-derived CDR1 and CDR2 are SNHLY and FYNNEI. The CDR3 totals 12 residues. Trimming left V 5 bases short and J 5 bases short, with 6 bases between. The CDR3 region has the DNA TGTGCCAGCAGTCTAGCAACCGGGGAGCTGTTTTTT. It translates to CASSLATGELFF.

V and J are TRBV11-2 and TRBJ2-3; D possibly corresponds to TRBD2 (6 bases). The CDR3 covers 14 residues. The V end lost 3 bases, the J end lost 5 bases, and 12 bases lay between the germline ends. Germline CDR1 reads SGHAT; CDR2 reads FQNNGV. CDR3 sequence (DNA): TGTGCCAGCAGCTTCTCGGACGGGGGAGATACGCAGTATTTT. Translating gives CASSFSDGGDTQYF.

This clone was observed a single time. The chain has TRBV11-2 and TRBJ1-1, with a tentative D call TRBD1 (6 bases). The germline V gene encodes CDR1 SGHAT and CDR2 FQNNGV. The CDR3 is 13 amino acids. The V and J ends lost 6 bases and 6 bases respectively, with 14 bases between them. In DNA, the CDR3 is TGTGCCAGCAGACAAGGGGGGAGGGCTGAAGCTTTCTTT. The encoded protein is CASRQGGRAEAFF. Using reference TRBV11-2 and TRBJ1-1 for the parts outside the CDR3, the full variable domain is EAGVAQSPRYKIIEKRQSVAFWCNPISGHATLYWYQQILGQGPKLLIQFQNNGVVDDSQLPKDRFSAERLKGVDSTLKIQPAKLEDSAVYLCASRQGGRAEAFFGQGTRLTVV.

CDR3 amino acids: CASTYSGDYEQYF. The CDR3 region has the DNA TGTGCCAGCACCTATTCCGGGGACTACGAGCAGTACTTC. V gene TRBV12-3 or TRBV12-4 combines with J gene TRBJ2-7; D might be TRBD2 (5 bases). The ends were cut back, 7 bases at V and 3 bases at J, with 13 bases in the middle. CDR3 length: 13 residues.

The chain links TRBV7-3 to TRBJ1-6; 10 nucleotides line up with TRBD1. V lost 3 bases and J lost 10; bases outside the gene matches: 6. The CDR3 has 15 amino acids. Per the germline V gene, CDR1 is SGHTA and CDR2 is FQGTGA. The CDR3 sequence: CASSLLGQGRSPLHF. CDR3 bases: TGTGCCAGCAGCTTGCTGGGACAGGGGAGGTCACCCCTCCACTTT.

This sequence joins TRBV20-1 and TRBJ1-2; possible D gene TRBD1, 5 bases. CDR3 length: 11 residues. V was cut by 5 bases and J by 5 bases, with 9 bases left in between. The germline V gene encodes CDR1 DFQATT and CDR2 SNEGSKA (reference sequence). The CDR3 region has the DNA TGCAGTGCTGCCCCAGGGTATGGCTACACCTTC. The encoded protein is CSAAPGYGYTF.

This clone occurred once. The identical CDR3 is also encoded by other nucleotide sequences in the sample. This chain links TRBV5-1 with TRBJ1-1; D is ambiguous. V was shortened by 0 bases and J by 1 base, with 7 bases between the two germline ends. The germline V gene encodes CDR1 SGHRS and CDR2 YFSETQ. This CDR3 has 14 residues. CDR3 DNA: TGCGCCAGCAGCTTGGGAGCTACGAACACTGAAGCTTTCTTT. Translation: CASSLGATNTEAFF.

V gene TRBV12-3 or TRBV12-4 combines with J gene TRBJ2-2, with D perhaps TRBD1 (6 bases). The CDR3 runs 13 residues. DNA for the CDR3: TGTGTACAGGGTCATTTGGTGACCGGGGAGCTGTTTTTT. Encoded protein: CVQGHLVTGELFF.

The chain links TRBV7-4 to TRBJ1-4, with D uncertain. Germline values: CDR1 SGHVT, CDR2 SQSDAQ. The CDR3 is 15 amino acids. Trimming stripped 5 bases from V and 4 bases from J, with 14 bases between. This chain's CDR3 is CASSATYGHNEKLFF. Written as DNA, the CDR3 is TGTGCCAGCAGCGCCACTTATGGGCATAATGAAAAACTGTTTTTT. The complete variable domain, with remaining parts taken from reference TRBV7-4 and TRBJ1-4, reads GAGVSQSPRYKVAKRGRDVALRCDSISGHVTLYWYRQTLGQGSEVLTYSQSDAQRDKSGRPSGRFSAERPERSVSTLKIQRTEQGDSAVYLCASSATYGHNEKLFFGSGTQLSVL.

The V and J genes are TRBV5-5 and TRBJ2-1, with 8 positions matching TRBD2. Unmatched junction bases numbered 25, after V lost 4 bases and J lost 7 bases. Germline V gene data show CDR1 as SGHKS and CDR2 as YYEKEE (reference sequence). This CDR3 has 20 amino acids. CDR3 nucleotides: TGTGCCAGCAGCCGCATCGACAGGACGGCCGGGACTAGAGGGGAGAATGAGCAGTTCTTC. Translated: CASSRIDRTAGTRGENEQFF.

The rearrangement uses TRBV5-1 and TRBJ1-6, with D uncertain. The CDR3 sequence is 13 residues long. Deletions cut 4 bases from V and 9 bases from J, with 11 bases between. Germline CDR1 SGHRS, CDR2 YFSETQ. CDR3 in DNA: TGCGCCAGCAGCGTTGGTCGGGGTTCACCCCTCCACTTT. It translates to CASSVGRGSPLHF.